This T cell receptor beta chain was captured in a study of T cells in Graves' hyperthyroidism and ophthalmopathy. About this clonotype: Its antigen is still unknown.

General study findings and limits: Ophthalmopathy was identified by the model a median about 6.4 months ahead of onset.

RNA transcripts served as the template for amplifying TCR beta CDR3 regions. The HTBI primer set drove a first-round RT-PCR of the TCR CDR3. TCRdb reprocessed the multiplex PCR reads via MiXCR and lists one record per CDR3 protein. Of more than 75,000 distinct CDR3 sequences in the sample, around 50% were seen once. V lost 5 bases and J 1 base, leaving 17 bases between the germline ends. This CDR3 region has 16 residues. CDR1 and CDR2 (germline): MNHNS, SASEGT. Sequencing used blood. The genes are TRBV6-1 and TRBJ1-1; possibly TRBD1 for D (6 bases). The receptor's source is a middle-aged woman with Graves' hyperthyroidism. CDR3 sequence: CASSPPSGHANTEAFF. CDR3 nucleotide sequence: TGTGCCAGCAGTCCTCCCTCGGGACACGCGAACACTGAAGCTTTCTTT.